The clone carrying this T cell receptor (beta chain) was counted a few times. Patients in Seattle were enrolled during active infection, then followed longitudinally. The sample belongs to a study of blood T cell repertoires in COVID-19. Overall study: Whether acute or convalescent, the COVID-19 samples came from the United States, Italy and Spain. The cDNA or gDNA used as material had been derived from T cells, B-cell-depleted T cells, or PBMCs.

Methods used by the authors: Amplification from reference gene primers served as the basis for estimated nucleated cell counts. Using immunoSEQ multiplex PCR, the repertoire was profiled, and TCRdb retains in-frame clones only, with some absent. V and J calls and clone size are those listed in that table; D and trimming were worked out from the DNA. The top ten clones hold 6.5% to 7.5% of a sample with approximately 170,000 clones, about 85% of them seen once. This CDR3 has 14 amino acids. Germline assignment: CDR1 DFQATT and CDR2 SNEGSKA (reference sequence). The J segment lost 0 bases and the V segment lost 3 bases, leaving 1 base of the junction unmatched.

The TCR sequence derives from an older man with COVID-19, enrolled during active disease. V gene TRBV20-1 combines with J gene TRBJ1-4; 7 positions agree with TRBD1. The sequenced material came from peripheral blood. This chain's CDR3 is CSASQGATNEKLFF. Here the CDR3 DNA reads TGCAGTGCTAGTCAGGGGGCAACTAATGAAAAACTGTTTTTT.